This TCR beta chain was identified during a study of T cells in women clearing cervical HPV infection. Overall study context: Controls' single incident HPV16 infection cleared within 12 months without precancer. For cases, blood was sampled a median approximately 150 days after lesion detection, interquartile range roughly 80 to 200 days. Only a few women had HLA typing results available.

Average input was approximately 1,200 ng genomic DNA for immunoSEQ TCR beta CDR3 amplification. The table came from immunoSEQ multiplex PCR; TCRdb's copy has only in-frame clones and leaves some out. The table lists approximately 41,000 clones, with 7.6% in the top ten. On this clone itself: One end of the junction varies from germline; a read error may be responsible. The read ends 3 residues early relative to the CDR3; the germline J gene fills the gap.

This CDR3 is built from 15 residues. Looked up from germline, CDR1 is SEHNR and CDR2 is FQNEAQ (reference sequence). The source material was blood buffy coat. This chain connects TRBV7-9 to TRBJ1-1; TRBD1 agrees at 7 bases. The source is a woman aged 18 to 75 with a cervical HPV16 infection that either progressed to CIN3+ or cleared (not recorded which). The DNA read from the CDR3 is TGTGCCAGCAGCGCCGCAGGGGGATTGAACGCTGAA. This translates into CASSAAGGLNAE. The entire CDR3 reads CASSAAGGLNAEAFF.